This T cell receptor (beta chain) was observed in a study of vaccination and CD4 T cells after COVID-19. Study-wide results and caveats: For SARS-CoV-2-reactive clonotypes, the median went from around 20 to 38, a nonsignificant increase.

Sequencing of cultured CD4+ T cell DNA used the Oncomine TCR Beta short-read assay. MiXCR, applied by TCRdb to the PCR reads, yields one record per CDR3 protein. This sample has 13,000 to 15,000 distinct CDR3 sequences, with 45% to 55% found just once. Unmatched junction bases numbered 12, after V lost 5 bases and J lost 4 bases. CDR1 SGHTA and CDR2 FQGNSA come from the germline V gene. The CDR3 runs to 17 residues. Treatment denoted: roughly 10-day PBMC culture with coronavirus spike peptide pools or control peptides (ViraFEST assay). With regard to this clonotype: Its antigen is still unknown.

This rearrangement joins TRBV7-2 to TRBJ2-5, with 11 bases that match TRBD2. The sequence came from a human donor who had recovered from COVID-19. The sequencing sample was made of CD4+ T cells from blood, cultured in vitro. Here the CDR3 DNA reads TGTGCCAGCAGCACCGGCGCGGGACTAGCGGAGATAGAGACCCAGTACTTC. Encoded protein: CASSTGAGLAEIETQYF.